This T cell receptor (beta chain) came from a study of T and B cells in COVID-19 patients. At the level of the study: Peripheral blood came from COVID-19 patients with active infection or after recovery. Active-infection patients were older, median 67 years, than recovered patients, median around 35 years. Critical illness requiring mechanical ventilation or extracorporeal membrane oxygenation affected about 55% of the roughly 20 active-infection patients.

TRB rearrangements were amplified by multiplex PCR with BIOMED2 TRB-A/B primers. TCRdb reanalysed the multiplex PCR reads using MiXCR and keeps one entry per CDR3 protein. The table records 5,300 or so distinct CDR3 sequences, roughly 27% of them present only once. CDR3 length: 14 residues. Germline V gene sequence: CDR1 GTSNPN, CDR2 SVGIG (reference sequence). The V end lost 3 bases, the J end lost 6 bases, and 18 bases lay between the germline ends. By its share, this clonotype is medium-sized. From blood, about 250-550 ng of genomic DNA served as TRB template. The chain carries TRBV30 and TRBJ2-7; D is tentatively TRBD1 or TRBD2 (5 bases each). The sequence came from a human donor with active COVID-19. The donor label of this sample is uncertain. Sequencing was performed on blood. The CDR3 region has the DNA TGTGCCTGGAGACCCTCTGGGACCATAAGCGAGCAGTACTTC. Encoded protein: CAWRPSGTISEQYF.